This T cell receptor beta chain was sequenced during a study of regulatory dendritic cells for organ transplantation (dated by TCRdb to the late 2010s). Some background on the complete study: Sorted naive and memory CD4+ and CD8+ T cells had their TCRbeta repertoires sequenced both before and after allostimulation with either regulatory or mature dendritic cells. Overall study outcomes, separate from this receptor: Only a couple of subjects were sequenced, and considerable between-individual heterogeneity in the alloreactive memory CD8+ T cell pool was noted by the authors. Among the resting subsets, memory CD8+ T cells contained the most alloreactive TCR clonotypes. Highly diverse repertoires were observed in naive CD4+ and CD8+ T cells, whereas lower diversity was observed in memory cells, and the most oligoclonal repertoires were found in memory CD8+ cells. Expansion of memory CD8+ clones was induced by allostimulation in both subjects, but more limited expansion appeared to be induced by regulatory dendritic cells than by mature dendritic cells.

Looking up the germline V gene yields CDR1 SGHVS and CDR2 FNYEAQ. CDR3 length: 15 amino acids, cysteine to phenylalanine. CDR3 DNA only is kept here, 45 bases in frame from base 1. At the junction V is shortened by 1 base and J by 2 bases; bases outside the gene matches: 4. A multiplexed two-step PCR with Vbeta-specific forward primers and Jbeta-specific reverse primers was used to amplify the TCRbeta CDR3 regions. TCRbeta libraries were sequenced on an Illumina instrument through the immunoSEQ service. Regarding the original processing steps: IMGT annotation was used to assign V, D and J genes, and synthetic CDR3 analogues were used to correct counts for multiplex PCR bias. Repertoire clonality was computed in the immunoSEQ Analyzer as one minus normalized Shannon entropy. Fisher's exact test with Benjamini-Hochberg false discovery rate control was used to define clonal expansion, with two-tailed P<0.01. TCRdb retrieved this table from immuneACCESS and kept in-frame rearrangements only. Not all clones are present; in checked studies, unresolved V genes account for under half, and no reason is known for the remainder. The V and J calls and clone size are taken from that table; D and trimming were inferred from the DNA. Counted in this sample were under 35,000 clones; approximately 77% of them appeared once. Jointly, the top ten make up roughly 0.4% of the sample.

FACS was used to sort CD4+ or CD8+ cells into naive T cells (CD45RA+) and memory T cells (CD45RO+). Two healthy control subjects provided the T cells used for TCR sequencing. Unstimulated sorted T cell subsets served as baseline controls for the mixed lymphocyte reactions. The Qiagen DNeasy Blood & Tissue Kit was used for extraction of genomic DNA. Worth noting for this clone: The target of this receptor is not known. There are no base qualities to consult, and no much larger clone falls within one base.

The sample comprised naive CD8+ T cells from blood. The sample's cell subset or site label is to be understood as: CD45RA+ naive T cells. This clonotype was sampled from a human donor in good health. The rearrangement combines TRBV7-6 with TRBJ2-7; a stretch of 8 junction bases matches TRBD2. The CDR3 protein is CASSLGGGGTYEQYF. Here is the DNA: TGTGCCAGCAGCTTAGGTGGCGGGGGGACCTACGAGCAGTACTTC.